This T cell receptor beta chain was sequenced for a study of cytomegalovirus exposure and HLA in healthy donors. PCR involved 60 Vbeta and 13 Jbeta primers. TCRdb's copy holds only in-frame clones and misses some; the assay was immunoSEQ multiplex PCR. The sample records about 250,000 clones, around 90% being singletons. This TCR derives from a girl aged 2 to 10 in good health and CMV-seronegative. The sequencing sample was made of PBMCs.

CDR3 residues: CASSPLREDEQYF. CDR3 coding DNA: TGTGCCAGCAGCCCCTTACGGGAGGACGAGCAGTACTTC. V gene TRBV28 combines with J gene TRBJ2-7; the match to TRBD2 covers 7 bases. The CDR3 is made up of 13 amino acids. V shed 6 bases, J shed 5 bases, and the junction held 7 bases outside the gene matches. Germline lookup yields CDR1 MDHEN and CDR2 SYDVKM.